This TCR beta chain was identified during a study of Ad26.COV2.S vaccination and SARS-CoV-2 variants (dated by TCRdb to 2020 to 2022). About the full investigation: Vaccine-arm donors were drawn from COV1001, a multicentre, randomized, double-blind, placebo-controlled phase I-IIa trial of Ad26.COV2.S in healthy adults. Ad26.COV2.S was administered intramuscularly at 5 x 10^10 or 1 x 10^11 viral particles, either as a single shot or as two shots given 56 days apart. TCRbeta repertoire sequencing served as the tool for gauging how specific and how broad the SARS-CoV-2-reactive T cell receptors were following Ad26.COV2.S vaccination. A total of about 30 samples were included in the TCR-sequenced set, comprising around 20 Ad26.COV2.S vaccine recipients, 5 placebo recipients and 8 SARS-CoV-2 convalescent individuals. Trial participants were randomized into five groups of five, in which low-dose or high-dose Ad26.COV2.S was given once or twice, or placebo was given on both occasions. Throughout the experiments and outcome assessment, investigators stayed blinded to trial group allocation.

The immunoSEQ Assay was the method used to sequence TCRbeta CDR3 regions. After extraction, genomic DNA underwent amplification by bias-controlled multiplex PCR, followed by high-throughput sequencing. In the original analysis: To quantify the absolute abundance of every unique TCRbeta CDR3 region, sequences were collapsed and filtered. T cell fraction was estimated by normalizing TCRbeta template counts to usable DNA, with usable DNA measured through amplification of reference genes found in all nucleated cells. Repertoire TCRs were annotated as SARS-CoV-2-specific by exact matching of V gene, CDR3 amino acid sequence and J gene to a known reactive TCR set. The reference SARS-CoV-2 TCR set was obtained from MIRA and was filtered for enrichment in COVID-19-positive ImmuneCODE repertoires, whereby public or cross-reactive TCRs were removed. Drawing on the MIRA antigens, annotated TCRs were analysed further at the level of specific ORF or position within ORF. Breadth was defined as annotated unique rearrangements over total unique productive rearrangements; depth was the summed frequency of those rearrangements. Two-sided Wilcoxon rank-sum tests were applied when comparing TCR breadth between groups. TCRdb holds this immuneACCESS table with in-frame rearrangements only. Some clones are missing; in checked studies, unresolved V genes explain under half, and the rest has no known cause. V, J and clone size were drawn from that table, and D and trimming were deduced from the DNA. This sample comprises about 680,000 clones, around 92% of them detected only once. The leading ten clones occupy roughly 1.5% of the sample.

The CDR3 measures 13 amino acids from cysteine to phenylalanine. The sequence is cut down to CDR3 DNA, 39 bases in frame from base 1. The V end loses 7 bases and the J end loses 0 bases, and a stretch of 10 bases separates them. The germline V gene (reference sequence) sets CDR1 to MNHNY and CDR2 to SVGAGI. Points on this clone: Which antigen it targets is not known. Within one base of it there is no much larger clone, and no base qualities were kept.

The full study reports these points: Spike-specific TCR breadth was higher in Ad26.COV2.S recipients than in placebo recipients (P = 0.0014). Vaccine and placebo recipients had comparable non-spike TCR breadth, which fits with the vaccine containing only spike. Comparing responses between vaccine doses or regimens was not something the study was powered to do. Substantial breadth of spike-specific CD8+ and CD4+ T cell responses was reported after vaccination. The authors noted that total T cell responses may have been underestimated by the TCR breadth and depth analyses.

The label giving this sample's treatment or condition can be read as: 19 received Ad26.COV2.S at low or high dose, single or two shots; roughly five received placebo; per-sample allocation not given. For vaccine and placebo recipients, repertoires were sequenced using samples collected on day 63 after the first injection. In Cohort 1b, 25 to 30 adults aged 18-55 years were enrolled at a single site in Boston, USA, between 29 July and 7 August 2020. Ad26.COV2.S was a replication-incompetent adenovirus type 26 vector that expressed a prefusion-stabilized SARS-CoV-2 spike protein derived from the original Wuhan strain.

The receptor was derived from a person aged 18 to 59 who received the Ad26.COV2.S COVID-19 vaccine or a placebo. Material: peripheral blood, obtained in a trial of Ad26.COV2.S vaccine versus placebo. This receptor chain uses TRBV6-6 and TRBJ2-7; the D gene remains uncertain. The DNA reads TGTGCCAGCACTTCGCCTAGCTCCTACGAGCAGTACTTC. Its coded protein is CASTSPSSYEQYF.